This TCR beta chain was sequenced for a study of blood T cells in healthy people across ages (dated by TCRdb to 2014 to 2015). Context from the whole study: In model experiments, template switching captured about one uniquely barcoded TCR beta cDNA molecule for every two T cells. Using deep sequencing normalized with unique cDNA molecular identifiers, the study measured how TCR beta repertoire diversity changes with age. Four age groups were formed from the donors: young (average about 16 years), middle-aged (just under 40), aged (62) and long-lived (about 75). To avoid experimental bias, donors of different ages were spread randomly across the sequencing lanes. Using the same blood draw, the study looked at two additional independent replicas of 1 million unique cDNA reads for two donors, one aged 18 to 30 and the other aged 80 or older. The paper's findings and limits, for the study overall: The long-lived group showed more naive CD4+ T cells, fewer expanded clones and increased TCR diversity than the aged group, suggesting age selection. Total diversity estimates from one million sequenced T cells were considered lower bounds and underestimates. Because the CMV infection status of the donors was unknown, age-related changes in expanded clonotypes may potentially have been confounded. There was a strong correlation between observed TCR beta diversity and the percentage of naive T cells measured by flow cytometry. Observed TCR beta diversity per million T cells fell roughly linearly with age, and a significant reduction was already apparent by age around 36. Conclusive comparison of naive and antigen-experienced compartments was prevented by the profiling of bulk unsorted PBMCs.

The approximately 40 donors, aged 6 to 90 years, were systemically healthy Caucasian individuals from Russia. About 9.6 milliliters of peripheral blood were collected from each donor into EDTA-treated Vacutainer tubes. Ficoll-Paque density-gradient centrifugation was used to isolate PBMCs, with at least 6.5 million per sample. Trizol reagent was used to extract total RNA from the PBMCs, yielding at least 6 micrograms per sample. For every donor, an aliquot of PBMCs went through flow cytometry to measure the percentages of naive CD45RAhigh/CD27high T cells. Including the terminal cysteine and phenylalanine, the CDR3 comprises 16 residues. The retained sequence is limited to the CDR3, 48 bases, with the frame set at the first base. Sequences DFQATT (CDR1) and SNEGSKA (CDR2) are obtained from the germline V gene (reference sequence). The junction carries 21 bases between V and J, which are trimmed by 6 bases and 3 bases respectively.

Note on this clonotype: Its antigen is still unknown. The sample holds no much larger clone one base away, and base qualities are not on file.

The library was produced with 5' RACE. TCRdb names Illumina HiSeq 2500 as the instrument used. A second PCR of roughly 7 to 11 cycles was run with a J-beta primer mix and a sample-barcoded 5' primer. A template-switch 5' adaptor carrying 12 random nucleotides introduced a unique molecular identifier onto each TCR beta cDNA molecule. Each sample yielded at least 2.5 million CDR3-containing paired-end reads. The Mint cDNA synthesis kit, primed by a TRBC-specific oligonucleotide, was used to synthesize first-strand cDNA from all RNA. After uracil-DNA glycosylase treatment, a first 18-cycle PCR used universal primers M1SS and BC2_uni_R on all cDNA. The paper's processing steps were these. For normalization, 1 million high-quality reads, each with a distinct molecular identifier, were randomly selected from each sample. Instead of being binned into consensus sequences, reads that shared molecular identifiers were thrown out. MiTCR, run with a Q25 quality threshold and the strictest error-elimination algorithm, handled CDR3 identification, clonotype clustering and error correction. A nonparametric unseen species model with Euler transformation was used to estimate a lower bound on total TCR beta diversity. TCRdb reran the public reads through fastp at Q25 and MiXCR, keeping productive beta chains. All rows with the same CDR3 protein become a single entry with the most common DNA and genes. Here the V and J calls rest on TCRdb's processing, not on the authors' analysis. Counted in this sample were about 640,000 distinct CDR3 sequences; about 53% of them appeared once. The top ten clonotypes cover 30% to 40% of the sample.

This clonotype was obtained from a man between 60 and 75 years old in good health. Specimen: blood. The rearrangement joined TRBV20-1 to TRBJ2-1; possibly the D gene is TRBD2, per 7 matching bases. The DNA sequence is TGCAGTGCAGGCGGGGGCCATTTGCTTCTCTACAATGAGCAGTTCTTC. Translated, this is CSAGGGHLLLYNEQFF.